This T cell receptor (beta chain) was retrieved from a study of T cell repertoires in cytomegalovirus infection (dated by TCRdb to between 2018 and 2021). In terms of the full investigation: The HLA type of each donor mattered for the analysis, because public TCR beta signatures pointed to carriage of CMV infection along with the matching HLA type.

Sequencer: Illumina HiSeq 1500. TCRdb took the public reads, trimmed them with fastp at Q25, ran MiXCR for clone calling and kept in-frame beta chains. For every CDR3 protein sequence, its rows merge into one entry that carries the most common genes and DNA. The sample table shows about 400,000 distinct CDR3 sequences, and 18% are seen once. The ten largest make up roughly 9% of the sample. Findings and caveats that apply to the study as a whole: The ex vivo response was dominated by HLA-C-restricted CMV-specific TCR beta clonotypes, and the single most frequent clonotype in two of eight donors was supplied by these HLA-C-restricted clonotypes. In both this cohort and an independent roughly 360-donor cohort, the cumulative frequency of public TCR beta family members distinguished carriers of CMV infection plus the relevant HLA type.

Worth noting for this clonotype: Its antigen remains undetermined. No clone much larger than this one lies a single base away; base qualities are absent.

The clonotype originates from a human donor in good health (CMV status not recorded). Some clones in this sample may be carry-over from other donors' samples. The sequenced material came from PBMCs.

The CDR3 is CASSPDRGYETQYF. The bases read TGTGCCAGCTCACCAGACAGGGGATATGAGACCCAGTACTTC. The chain couples TRBV18 to TRBJ2-5, with 8 central nucleotides matching TRBD1. The junction shows trimming of 2 bases on V and 5 bases on J, and the gene matches do not reach 4 bases of it. The germline V gene provides CDR1 KGHSH and CDR2 LQKENI. Its CDR3 holds 14 amino acids, cysteine through phenylalanine. The sequence is cut down to CDR3 DNA, 42 bases in frame from base 1.